The TCR beta chain described here comes from a study of blood T cells in healthy people across ages. Per sample, extraction of total RNA gave at least 5 micrograms in every case. For the second PCR, which ran for 7 to 11 cycles, a sample-barcoded 5' primer and a J-beta primer mix were used. TCRdb passed the 5' RACE reads through MiXCR, listing each CDR3 protein once. The table has more than 600,000 distinct CDR3 sequences, around a quarter seen once. As concerns this clonotype: The antigen is undetermined.

The length of the CDR3 is 13 residues. Germline CDR1 and CDR2: MGHRA and YSYEKL. V lost 0 bases, J lost 6 bases, and 5 bases lay in between. Study observations and caveats: With age, beta diversity per million T cells declined roughly linearly, significantly by 40.

The same data also went into a second study, on T cells of mothers and their children. According to that study: Input to cDNA synthesis comprised all extracted RNA, at a ratio of around 1.5 ug per 15 ul.

The sample taken for sequencing was blood. This rearrangement joins TRBV4-1 to TRBJ2-2; no clear D. The receptor comes from a boy aged 5-17 years in good health. CDR3 DNA sequence: TGCGCCAGCAGCCAAGAGATCGCCGGGGAGCTGTTTTTT. Encoded protein: CASSQEIAGELFF.